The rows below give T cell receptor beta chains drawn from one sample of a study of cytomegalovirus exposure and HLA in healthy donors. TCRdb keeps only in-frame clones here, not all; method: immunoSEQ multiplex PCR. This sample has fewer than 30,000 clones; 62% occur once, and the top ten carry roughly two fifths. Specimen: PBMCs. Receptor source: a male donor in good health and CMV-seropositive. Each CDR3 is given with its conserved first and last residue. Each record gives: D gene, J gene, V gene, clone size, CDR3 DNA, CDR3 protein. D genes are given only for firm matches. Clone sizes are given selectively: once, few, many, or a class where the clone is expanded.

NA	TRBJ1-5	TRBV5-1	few	TGCGCCAGCAGCCTGCAGGGGATGGCCAATCAGCCCCAGCATTTT	CASSLQGMANQPQHF
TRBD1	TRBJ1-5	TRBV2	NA	TGTGCCAGCAGATCCGACAGGGGCGCTGTGCAGCCCCAGCATTTT	CASRSDRGAVQPQHF
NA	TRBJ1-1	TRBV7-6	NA	TGTGCCAGCAGCTTAGGGGGGGGCAGCACTGAAGCTTTCTTT	CASSLGGGSTEAFF
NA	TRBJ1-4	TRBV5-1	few	TGCGCCAGCAGCTTGGTGGCAGCAACTAATGAAAAACTGTTTTTT	CASSLVAATNEKLFF
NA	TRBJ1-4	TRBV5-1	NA	TGCGCCAGCAGCGGCGGAAGGAGAACTAATGAAAAACTGTTTTTT	CASSGGRRTNEKLFF
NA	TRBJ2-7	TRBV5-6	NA	TGTGCCAGCAGCTTGTATGCGGCAGCTTCCTACGAGCAGTACTTC	CASSLYAAASYEQYF
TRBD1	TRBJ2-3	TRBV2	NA	TGTGCCAGCCAGGGGGCAGGAGATACGCAGTATTTT	CASQGAGDTQYF
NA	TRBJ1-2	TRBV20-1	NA	TGCAGTGCTAGAACCAGCGACGGCTACACCTTC	CSARTSDGYTF
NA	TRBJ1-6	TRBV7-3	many	TGTGCCAGCAGCTCGGACACAGGGACCCTCCACTTT	CASSSDTGTLHF
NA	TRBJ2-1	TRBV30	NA	TGTGCCTGGAGTGGGGGGACAAATACAAATGAGCAGTTCTTC	CAWSGGTNTNEQFF